The subject of this entry is one T cell receptor beta chain. Data came from immunoSEQ multiplex PCR; TCRdb stores just in-frame clones and leaves some out. The table records some 120,000 clones, 90% of them present only once. This CDR3 has 14 residues. Germline values: CDR1 MGHRA, CDR2 YSYEKL. The junction had 0 bases not matched to a gene; V was cut back by 4 bases and J by 2 bases. The source of the sample is a study of T cell responses to AZD1222 COVID-19 vaccine. The sequenced sample was peripheral blood, obtained 28 days after the second dose of the MenACWY control vaccine. This TCR came from an adult who received the MenACWY meningococcal vaccine as a control. V gene TRBV4-1 combines with J gene TRBJ1-5; 9 bases are shared with TRBD1. This CDR3 reads CASSRDRGNQPQHF. CDR3 sequence (DNA): TGCGCCAGCAGCCGGGACAGGGGCAATCAGCCCCAGCATTTT.